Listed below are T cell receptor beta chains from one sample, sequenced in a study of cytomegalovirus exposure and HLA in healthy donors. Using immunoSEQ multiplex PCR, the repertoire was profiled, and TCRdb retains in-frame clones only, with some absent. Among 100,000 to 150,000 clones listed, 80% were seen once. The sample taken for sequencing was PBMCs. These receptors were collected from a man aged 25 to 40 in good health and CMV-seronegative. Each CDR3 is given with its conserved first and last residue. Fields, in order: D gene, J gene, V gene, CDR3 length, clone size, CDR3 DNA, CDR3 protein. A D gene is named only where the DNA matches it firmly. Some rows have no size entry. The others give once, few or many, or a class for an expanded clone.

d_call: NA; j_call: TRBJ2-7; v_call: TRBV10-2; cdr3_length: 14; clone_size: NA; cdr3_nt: TGCGCCAGCAGTGAGTCGACAGTCTCCTACGAGCAGTACTTC; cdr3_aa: CASSESTVSYEQYF
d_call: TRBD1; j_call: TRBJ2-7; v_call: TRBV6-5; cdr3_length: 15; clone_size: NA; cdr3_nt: TGTGCCAGCAGTTATGTCGGGACAGGGCGCTACGAGCAGTACTTC; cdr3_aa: CASSYVGTGRYEQYF
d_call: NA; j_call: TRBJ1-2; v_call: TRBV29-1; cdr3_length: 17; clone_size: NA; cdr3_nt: TGCAGCGTCGGTGGCTCCCGACAGACCTCGGGCGACTATGGCTACACCTTC; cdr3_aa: CSVGGSRQTSGDYGYTF
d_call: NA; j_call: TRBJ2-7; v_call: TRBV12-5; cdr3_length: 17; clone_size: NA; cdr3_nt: TGTGCTAGTGGTTTCCTAGACCTCGCCCTTTTAGGTAACGAGCAGTACTTC; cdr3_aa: CASGFLDLALLGNEQYF
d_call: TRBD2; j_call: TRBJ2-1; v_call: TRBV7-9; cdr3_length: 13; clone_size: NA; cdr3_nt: TGTGCCAGCAGCTTAGCAGGGAGGGATGAGCAGTTCTTC; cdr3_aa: CASSLAGRDEQFF
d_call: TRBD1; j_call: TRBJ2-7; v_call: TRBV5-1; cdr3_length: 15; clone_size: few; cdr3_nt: TGCGCCAGCAGCCCGGACAGGACGCTTCGGGAAGAGCAGTACTTC; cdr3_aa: CASSPDRTLREEQYF
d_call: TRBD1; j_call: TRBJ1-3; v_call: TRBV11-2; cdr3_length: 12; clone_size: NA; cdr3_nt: TGTGCCAGCAGCCCGACAGGGAACACCATATATTTT; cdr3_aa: CASSPTGNTIYF
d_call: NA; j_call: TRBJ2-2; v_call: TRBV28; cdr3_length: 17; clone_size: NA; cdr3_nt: TGTGCCAGCAGCCTCGCTCTAGTACTGGCGAACACCGGGGAGCTGTTTTTT; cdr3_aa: CASSLALVLANTGELFF
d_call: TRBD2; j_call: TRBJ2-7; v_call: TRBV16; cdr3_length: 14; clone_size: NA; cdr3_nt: TGTGCCAGCACCATCGGACTAGCGGCCTACGAGCAGTACTTC; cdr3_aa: CASTIGLAAYEQYF
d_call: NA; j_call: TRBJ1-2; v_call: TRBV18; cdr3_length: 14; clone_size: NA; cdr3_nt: TGTGCCAGCTCACCGACATTAGGGGACTATGGCTACACCTTC; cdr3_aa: CASSPTLGDYGYTF
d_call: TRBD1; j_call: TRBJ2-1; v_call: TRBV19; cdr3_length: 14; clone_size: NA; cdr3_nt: TGTGCCAGTAGTATTCGGACAGGGATCAATGAGCAGTTCTTC; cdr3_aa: CASSIRTGINEQFF
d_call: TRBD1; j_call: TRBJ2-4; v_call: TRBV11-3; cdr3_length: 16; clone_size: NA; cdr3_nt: TGTGCCAGCAGCAGGGGGCTCGGGATCCACAGGGGCATTCAGTACTTC; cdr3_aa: CASSRGLGIHRGIQYF
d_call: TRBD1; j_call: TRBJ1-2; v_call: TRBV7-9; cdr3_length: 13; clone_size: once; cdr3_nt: TGTGCCAGCAGCTTAGAAACAGGGGATGGCTACACCTTC; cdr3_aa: CASSLETGDGYTF
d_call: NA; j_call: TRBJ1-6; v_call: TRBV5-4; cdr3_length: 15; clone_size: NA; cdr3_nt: TGTGCCAGCAGCTCGGGGATCCCCTATAATTCACCCCTCCACTTT; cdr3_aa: CASSSGIPYNSPLHF
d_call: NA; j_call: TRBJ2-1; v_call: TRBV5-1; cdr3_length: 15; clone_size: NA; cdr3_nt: TGCGCCAGCAGCTTTGACAGCAGCTCCTACAATGAGCAGTTCTTC; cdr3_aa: CASSFDSSSYNEQFF
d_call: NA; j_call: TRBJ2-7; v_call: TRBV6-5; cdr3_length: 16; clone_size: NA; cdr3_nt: TGTGCCAGCAGTTACTCTTACGGAGTCAGCTCCTACGAGCAGTACTTC; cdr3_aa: CASSYSYGVSSYEQYF
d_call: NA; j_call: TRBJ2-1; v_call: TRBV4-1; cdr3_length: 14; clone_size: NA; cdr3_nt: TGCGCCAGCAGCCAAGGAGGTTCCTACAATGAGCAGTTCTTC; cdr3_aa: CASSQGGSYNEQFF
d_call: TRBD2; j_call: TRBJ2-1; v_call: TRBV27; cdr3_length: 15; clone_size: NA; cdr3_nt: TGTGCCAGCAGTTTCGGACTAGCGGGATTCGATGAGCAGTTCTTC; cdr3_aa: CASSFGLAGFDEQFF
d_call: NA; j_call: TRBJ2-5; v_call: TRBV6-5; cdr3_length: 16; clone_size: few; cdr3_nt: TGTGCCAGCAGTTACTCCGGGGGACCGTCGGTCGAGACCCAGTACTTC; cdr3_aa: CASSYSGGPSVETQYF
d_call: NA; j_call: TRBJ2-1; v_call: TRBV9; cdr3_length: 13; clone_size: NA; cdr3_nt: TGTGCCAGCAGCGTAGATTTGGGACAAGAGCAGTTCTTC; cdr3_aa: CASSVDLGQEQFF
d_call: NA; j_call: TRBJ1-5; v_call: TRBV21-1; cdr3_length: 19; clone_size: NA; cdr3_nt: TGTGCCAGCAGCAATAGGACGGGACAACCCGACGATAGCAATCAGCCCCAGCATTTT; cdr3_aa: CASSNRTGQPDDSNQPQHF
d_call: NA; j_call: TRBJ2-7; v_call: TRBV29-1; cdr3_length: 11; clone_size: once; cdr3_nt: TGCAGCGTCGGGACTGCCTACGAGCAGTACTTC; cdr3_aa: CSVGTAYEQYF
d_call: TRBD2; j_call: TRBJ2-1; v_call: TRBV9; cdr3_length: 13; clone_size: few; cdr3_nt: TGTGCCAGCAGCGTTCGACTAGCGGAAGAGCAGTTCTTC; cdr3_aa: CASSVRLAEEQFF
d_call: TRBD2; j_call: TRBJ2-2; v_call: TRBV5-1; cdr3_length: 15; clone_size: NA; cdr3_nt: TGCGCCAGCAGCGAGACTAGCGGGAGCACCGGGGAGCTGTTTTTT; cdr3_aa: CASSETSGSTGELFF
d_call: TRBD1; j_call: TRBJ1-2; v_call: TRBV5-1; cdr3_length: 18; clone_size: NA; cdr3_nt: TGCGCCAGCAGCTTGGGGGGGATACGACAGGGCCAGAACTATGGCTACACCTTC; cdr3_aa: CASSLGGIRQGQNYGYTF
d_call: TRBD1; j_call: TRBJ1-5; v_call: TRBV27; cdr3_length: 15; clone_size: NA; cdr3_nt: TGTGCCAGCAGTCCTGGGACAGGAGCTAATCAGCCCCAGAATTTT; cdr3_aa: CASSPGTGANQPQNF
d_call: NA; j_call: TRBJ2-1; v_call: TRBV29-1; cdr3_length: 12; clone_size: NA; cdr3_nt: TGCAGCGTTGAAGATATTAACAATGAGCAGTTCTTC; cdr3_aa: CSVEDINNEQFF
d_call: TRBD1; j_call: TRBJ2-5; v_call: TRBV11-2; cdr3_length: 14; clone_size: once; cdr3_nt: TGTGCCAGCAGCTTGACAGGGGTGGTAGAGACCCAGTACTTC; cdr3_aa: CASSLTGVVETQYF
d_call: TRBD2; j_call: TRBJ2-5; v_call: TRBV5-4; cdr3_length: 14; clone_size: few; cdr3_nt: TGTGCCAGCAGCCCCCCGGGGGGGGGAGAGACCCAGTACTTC; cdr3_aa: CASSPPGGGETQYF
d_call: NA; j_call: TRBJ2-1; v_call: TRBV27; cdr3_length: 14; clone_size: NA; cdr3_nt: TGTGCCAGCCGAGGAGCTGACTCCTACAATGAGCAGTTCTTC; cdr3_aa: CASRGADSYNEQFF
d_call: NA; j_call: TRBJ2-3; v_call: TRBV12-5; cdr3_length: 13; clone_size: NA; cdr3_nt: TGTGCTAGTGGGGGCACTAGGCCAGATACGCAGTATTTT; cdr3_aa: CASGGTRPDTQYF
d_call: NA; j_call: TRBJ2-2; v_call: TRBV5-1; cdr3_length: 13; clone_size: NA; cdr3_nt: TGCGCCAGCAGCTTGGAGAGTACCGGGGAGCTGTTTTTT; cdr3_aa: CASSLESTGELFF